The present T cell receptor beta chain was sequenced within a study of graft-versus-host responses after intestinal transplantation. This CDR3 contains 15 residues. V lost 5 bases and J lost 2, with 13 bases in between. Per germline, CDR1 SEHNR and CDR2 FQNEAQ (reference sequence). As to this clone: Antigen specificity is unknown.

Repertoires were generated with immunoSEQ multiplex PCR, while TCRdb's copy carries only in-frame clones and drops some. This table has approximately 88,000 clones, roughly 93% appearing once. Study-level results: The marrow of recipients harbored GvH clones, and ileum or blood showed some of them first.

Specimen: unstimulated CD4+ T cells sorted from spleen or lymph node cells, collected before transplant. The chain is built from TRBV7-9 and TRBJ1-3; no clear D. The source of this sequence is a human donor who was the organ donor for an intestinal transplant. Here the CDR3 DNA reads TGTGCCAGCAGCCAAGATCGCACAGCTGGAAACACCATATATTTT. Protein sequence: CASSQDRTAGNTIYF.